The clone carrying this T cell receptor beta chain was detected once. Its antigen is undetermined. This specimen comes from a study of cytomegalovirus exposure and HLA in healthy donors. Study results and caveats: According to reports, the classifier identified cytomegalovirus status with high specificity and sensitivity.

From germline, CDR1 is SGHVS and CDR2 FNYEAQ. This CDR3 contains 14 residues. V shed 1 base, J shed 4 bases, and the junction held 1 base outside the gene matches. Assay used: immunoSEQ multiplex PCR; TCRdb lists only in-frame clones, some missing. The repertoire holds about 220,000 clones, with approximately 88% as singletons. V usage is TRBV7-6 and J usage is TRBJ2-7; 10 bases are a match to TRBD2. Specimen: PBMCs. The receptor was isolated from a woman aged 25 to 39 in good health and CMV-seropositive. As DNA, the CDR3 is TGTGCCAGCAGCTTAGAGCGGGAGGGTTACGAGCAGTACTTC. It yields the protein CASSLEREGYEQYF.